The 6 T cell receptor beta chains below come from one sample, sequenced in a study of response to subunit inactivated influenza vaccine. TCRdb independently ran MiXCR on the RT-PCR reads; one entry per CDR3 protein. The sample contains around 750,000 distinct CDR3 sequences, 21% of which appear only once. Sample: PBMCs from blood, taken approximately 5 days after vaccination. The receptors were gathered from a man aged 45-60 years who received an inactivated influenza vaccine.

On this clonotype itself: A clone one base away is much larger, so this may be a read error. The chain uses TRBV20-1 and TRBJ2-3; D gene ambiguous. The germline V gene encodes CDR1 DFQATT and CDR2 SNEGSKA (reference sequence). CDR3 size: 12 residues. This CDR3 reads CSAGDPTDTQYF. The CDR3 DNA reads as TGCAGTGCTGGAGATCCCACAGATACGCAGTATTTT.

The rearrangement uses TRBV20-1 and TRBJ2-2; TRBD1 matches at 7 bases. The CDR3 consists of 16 residues. The germline V gene encodes CDR1 DFQATT and CDR2 SNEGSKA (reference sequence). Losses at the gene ends were 6 bases for V and 4 bases for J; bases not matched to a gene: 14. The CDR3 spells CSADHRGRVGTGELFF. CDR3 bases: TGCAGTGCGGACCACAGGGGCCGAGTGGGCACCGGGGAGCTGTTTTTT.

V gene TRBV12-3 or TRBV12-4 combines with J gene TRBJ1-2, with 8 bases fitting TRBD1. This CDR3 is built from 13 residues. The J segment lost 8 bases and the V segment lost 11 bases, leaving 13 bases of the junction unmatched. CDR3 residues: CASKTGALGGYTF. The CDR3 DNA is TGTGCCTCAAAGACAGGGGCGCTTGGCGGCTACACCTTC.

The chain has TRBV11-2 and TRBJ2-2; no clear D. Trimming left V 4 bases short and J 7 bases short, with 16 bases between. The germline CDR1 and CDR2 sequences are SGHAT and FQNNGV. This CDR3 region has 15 residues. The CDR3, as DNA: TGTGCCAGCAGCTCCCTGGTCAGGCGCGGCGGGGAGCTGTTTTTT. Translated, it gives CASSSLVRRGGELFF.

Only a few counts were recorded for this clonotype. J is TRBJ1-1 and V is TRBV12-3 or TRBV12-4; D unclear. This CDR3 comprises 12 residues. V was clipped by 8 bases and J by 2 bases, with 9 bases between them. For the CDR3, the DNA is TGTGCCAGCGGAGTTCCAAACACTGAAGCTTTCTTT. Amino acid sequence: CASGVPNTEAFF.

This clonotype was detected ten times or more. The genes are TRBV5-6 and TRBJ2-1, with no clear D. V was clipped by 1 base and J by 6 bases, with 5 bases between them. The length of the CDR3 is 12 residues. CDR1 is SGHDT, CDR2 YYEEEE, per germline. The CDR3 loop is CASSLFRNEQFF. In DNA, the CDR3 is TGTGCCAGCAGCTTGTTCCGCAATGAGCAGTTCTTC.